This T cell receptor beta chain was profiled in a study of blood T cell repertoires in COVID-19. This table comes from immunoSEQ multiplex PCR, and its TCRdb copy is limited to in-frame clones, with some not included. The sample includes 100,000 to 120,000 clones, around 79% of them seen just once. This receptor was obtained from an elderly woman with active or convalescent COVID-19. The sequencing input was peripheral blood.

CDR3 residues: CASSLGASGPTDTQYF. The CDR3 region has the DNA TGTGCCAGCAGCTTAGGGGCTAGCGGCCCCACAGATACGCAGTATTTT. The chain joins TRBV7-9 to TRBJ2-3, with TRBD2 matching over 7 bases. The CDR3 consists of 16 residues. The germline gives CDR1 SEHNR, CDR2 FQNEAQ (reference sequence). The V gene end was trimmed by 1 base and the J gene end by 2 bases; junction bases not matched to a gene: 6.